What follows are 19 T cell receptor beta chains derived from one specimen sequenced in a study of blood T cell repertoires in COVID-19. The protocol was immunoSEQ multiplex PCR, while the TCRdb copy is restricted to in-frame clones and leaves out a portion. The sample has hundreds of thousands of clones, about 93% seen once; the top ten hold under 3.5%. The specimen sequenced was peripheral blood. These TCRs come from a woman younger than 30 who had recovered from COVID-19.

This chain joins TRBV2 and TRBJ2-1; 8 bases agree with TRBD2. V shed 6 bases and J 1 base; nucleotides not matched to a gene: 8. CDR3 size: 16 residues. Germline CDR1 SNHLY, CDR2 FYNNEI. CDR3 protein: CASSSFSGGSYNEQFF. Written as DNA, the CDR3 is TGTGCCAGCAGCTCCTTCAGCGGGGGATCCTACAATGAGCAGTTCTTC.

The chain carries TRBV7-8 and TRBJ2-1; 10 nucleotides match TRBD2. CDR1 is SGHVS, CDR2 FQNEAQ, per germline. The length of the CDR3 is 16 residues. Trimming cost V 3 bases and J 8 bases; bases outside gene matches: 10. This CDR3 is CASSLGSGRVLDEQFF. CDR3 sequence (DNA): TGTGCCAGCAGCTTGGGGAGCGGGAGGGTTTTGGATGAGCAGTTCTTC.

This rearrangement joins TRBV6-4 to TRBJ2-2; TRBD2 is a possible D gene (7 bases). Germline V gives CDR1 MRHNA, CDR2 SNTAGT. Trimming shortened V by 4 bases and J by 6 bases, and 15 bases separated the two germline ends. CDR3 length: 15 amino acids. The CDR3 DNA follows: TGTGCCAGCAGTGCCCTGGGGGGGGCACCCGGGGAGCTGTTTTTT. It encodes CASSALGGAPGELFF.

This chain links TRBV10-3 with TRBJ1-1; the D gene is possibly TRBD1 (5 bases). CDR1 is ENHRY and CDR2 is SYGVKD in the germline V gene. With 8 bases removed from V and 2 bases from J, the gap between germline ends came to 12 bases. This CDR3 spans 13 amino acids. CDR3 in amino acids: CAIGGDRNTEAFF. CDR3 coding DNA: TGTGCCATCGGTGGAGACAGAAACACTGAAGCTTTCTTT.

The chain recombines TRBV19 with TRBJ2-1; 8 bases fit TRBD2. Germline V lookup: CDR1 LNHDA, CDR2 SQIVND (reference sequence). CDR3 length: 16 residues. With V trimmed by 4 bases and J by 9 bases, 14 bases remained unmatched. The CDR3: CASSNPTSGGPGEQFF. In DNA, the CDR3 is TGTGCCAGTAGTAACCCAACTAGCGGCGGCCCGGGTGAGCAGTTCTTC.

V usage is TRBV10-2 and J usage is TRBJ2-2; D might be TRBD1 (6 bases). Germline V gene data show CDR1 as WSHSY and CDR2 as SAAADI. Deletions cut 8 bases from V and 5 bases from J, with 18 bases between. The length of the CDR3 is 15 residues. CDR3 amino acids: CASDQGITRTGELFF. CDR3 sequence (DNA): TGCGCCAGCGACCAGGGGATCACGAGGACCGGGGAGCTGTTTTTT.

The chain recombines TRBV2 with TRBJ1-1; TRBD1 agrees at 9 bases. V was clipped by 5 bases and J by 5 bases; unmatched bases: 9. The CDR3 length is 15 residues. CDR1 SNHLY and CDR2 FYNNEI come from the germline V gene. The CDR3 region has the DNA TGTGCCAGCAGTCCCTTAGGACAGGGGAATACTGAAGCTTTCTTT. This gives the protein CASSPLGQGNTEAFF. The variable domain in full, with the rest retrieved from reference TRBV2 and TRBJ1-1, is EPEVTQTPSHQVTQMGQEVILRCVPISNHLYFYWYRQILGQKVEFLVSFYNNEISEKSEIFDDQFSVERPDGSNFTLKIRSTKLEDSAMYFCASSPLGQGNTEAFFGQGTRLTVV.

The chain couples TRBV12-5 to TRBJ1-2; D might be TRBD1 (5 bases). The germline CDR1 and CDR2 sequences are LGHNT and FRNRAP. The CDR3 runs to 13 residues. Trimming stripped 1 base from V and 8 bases from J, with 11 bases between. The DNA for the CDR3 is TGTGCTAGTGGTTTGGGTCAGGGAGGCGGCTACACCTTC. Translated: CASGLGQGGGYTF.

V usage is TRBV7-9 and J usage is TRBJ1-2; D is undetermined. The CDR3 runs to 12 residues. Germline V gene sequence: CDR1 SEHNR, CDR2 FQNEAQ (reference sequence). V lost 0 bases and J lost 3, with 2 bases in between. The CDR3 DNA is TGTGCCAGCAGCTTAGCCTACTATGGCTACACCTTC. Translated, it gives CASSLAYYGYTF. The full variable domain, completed using reference TRBV7-9 and TRBJ1-2, is DTGVSQNPRHKITKRGQNVTFRCDPISEHNRLYWYRQTLGQGPEFLTYFQNEAQLEKSRLLSDRFSAERPKGSFSTLEIQRTEQGDSAMYLCASSLAYYGYTFGSGTRLTVV.

The chain employs TRBV10-3 and TRBJ1-4; D is unclear. The CDR3 runs 13 residues. Deletions cut 10 bases from V and 0 bases from J, with 9 bases between. CDR1 is ENHRY, CDR2 SYGVKD, per germline. The CDR3 DNA reads as TGTGCCACTACCGGGGCAACTAATGAAAAACTGTTTTTT. This sequence encodes CATTGATNEKLFF.

The chain combines TRBV2 with TRBJ1-1; TRBD1 is a possible D gene (5 bases). Germline V gene lookup returns CDR1 SNHLY and CDR2 FYNNEI. CDR3 length: 13 amino acids. V lost 4 bases, J lost 0 bases, and 6 bases lay in between. The CDR3 DNA is TGTGCCAGCAGTGGACAGATGAACACTGAAGCTTTCTTT. Translated: CASSGQMNTEAFF.

In nucleotides, the CDR3 is TGCGCCAGCAGCCAAGAGGGCGGGTTCAGGGGCGGTGAGCAGTTCTTC. It specifies CASSQEGGFRGGEQFF. V gene TRBV4-1 combines with J gene TRBJ2-1; the D gene is possibly TRBD1 (6 bases). Trimming pared 0 bases from V and 9 bases from J, leaving 18 bases between. The CDR3 runs to 16 residues. Germline values: CDR1 MGHRA, CDR2 YSYEKL.

The chain joins TRBV11-2 to TRBJ1-3; 9 nucleotides agree with TRBD1. The germline gives CDR1 SGHAT, CDR2 FQNNGV. The CDR3 spans 19 residues. V dropped 3 bases and J dropped 4; count of bases not matched to a gene: 16. CDR3 DNA: TGTGCCAGCAGCTTTAAAGGACAGGGGACTATTCTGAGAGGAAACACCATATATTTT. It specifies CASSFKGQGTILRGNTIYF. Based on the CDR3 plus reference TRBV11-2 and TRBJ1-3, the full variable domain is EAGVAQSPRYKIIEKRQSVAFWCNPISGHATLYWYQQILGQGPKLLIQFQNNGVVDDSQLPKDRFSAERLKGVDSTLKIQPAKLEDSAVYLCASSFKGQGTILRGNTIYFGEGSWLTVV.

This chain connects TRBV6-2 or TRBV6-3 to TRBJ2-7; 7 bases agree with TRBD2. This CDR3 has 14 residues. V gave up 2 bases and J gave up 3 bases; unmatched junction bases: 4. From germline, CDR1 is MNHEY and CDR2 SVGEGT. CDR3 region: CASSYLTGGYEQYV. The CDR3 DNA sequence: TGTGCCAGCAGTTACCTCACGGGAGGCTACGAGCAGTACGTC.

This clone was seen a single time. V gene TRBV12-5 combines with J gene TRBJ1-1; D may be TRBD1 (6 bases). The germline V and J ends were trimmed by 1 base and 5 bases, with 11 bases remaining between them. Germline V gene data show CDR1 as LGHNT and CDR2 as FRNRAP. This CDR3 is 14 amino acids long. This CDR3 reads CASGLGGRGTEAFF. In DNA form, the CDR3 reads TGTGCTAGTGGTTTGGGGGGCAGGGGAACTGAAGCTTTCTTT.

This clone was seen only once. The chain employs TRBV4-3 and TRBJ1-4; D call uncertain. V was trimmed by 0 bases and J by 8 bases, leaving 13 bases between them. This CDR3 region has 15 residues. Germline CDR1 LGHNA, CDR2 YSLEER. CDR3 coding DNA: TGCGCCAGCAGCCAAGATCTCAGGTTAGGAGAAAAACTGTTTTTT. Protein product: CASSQDLRLGEKLFF.

The V gene is TRBV10-3, the J gene TRBJ2-1; 8 nucleotides line up with TRBD2. V lost 4 bases and J lost 8; bases outside the gene matches: 7. The length of the CDR3 is 14 residues. The germline gives CDR1 ENHRY, CDR2 SYGVKD. For the CDR3, the DNA is TGTGCCATCAGTGGAACGGGACTAGTGTATGAGCAGTTCTTC. This gives the protein CAISGTGLVYEQFF.

The gene calls are TRBV4-1 and TRBJ2-3; 11 nucleotides line up with TRBD2. The CDR3 spans 17 residues. Germline V gene sequence: CDR1 MGHRA, CDR2 YSYEKL. J lost 3 bases, V lost 2 bases, and 7 bases had no gene match. CDR3 nucleotide sequence: TGCGCCAGCAGCCAATCCCGGACTAGCGGGTTTACAGATACGCAGTATTTT. Translated: CASSQSRTSGFTDTQYF.

This sequence joins TRBV4-1 and TRBJ1-4; 9 bases align to TRBD1. The junction had 4 bases not matched to a gene; V was cut back by 4 bases and J by 7 bases. This CDR3 is 14 amino acids long. The germline V gene has CDR1 MGHRA and CDR2 YSYEKL. In DNA form, the CDR3 reads TGCGCCAGCAGCCTAGGGACAGGGTCTGAAAAACTGTTTTTT. Protein sequence: CASSLGTGSEKLFF.